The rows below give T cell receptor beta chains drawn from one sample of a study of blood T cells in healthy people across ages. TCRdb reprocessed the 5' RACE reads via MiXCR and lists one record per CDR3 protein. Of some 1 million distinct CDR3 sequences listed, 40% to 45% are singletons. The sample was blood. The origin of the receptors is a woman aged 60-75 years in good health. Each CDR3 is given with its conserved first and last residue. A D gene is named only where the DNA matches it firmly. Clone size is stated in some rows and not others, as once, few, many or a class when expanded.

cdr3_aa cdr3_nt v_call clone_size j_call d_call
CASSLGSGQGVWEQYF TGCGCCAGCAGCTTGGGCTCCGGACAGGGGGTTTGGGAGCAGTACTTC TRBV5-1 - TRBJ2-7 TRBD1
CASSGAGESYEQYF TGTGCCAGCAGCGGGGCGGGAGAGTCCTACGAGCAGTACTTC TRBV9 - TRBJ2-7 TRBD2
CSVLQSSYEQYF TGCAGCGTTCTGCAGAGCTCCTACGAGCAGTACTTC TRBV29-1 few TRBJ2-7 -
CSADLDTDTQYF TGCAGCGCAGACCTCGACACAGATACGCAGTATTTT TRBV29-1 - TRBJ2-3 -
CASSRSGLERGEQFF TGTGCCAGCAGCCGGAGCGGCCTCGAGCGCGGTGAGCAGTTCTTC TRBV12-3/TRBV12-4 - TRBJ2-1 -
CASSKLEGQFF TGTGCCAGCAGTAAACTAGAAGGCCAGTTCTTC TRBV6-2/TRBV6-3 many TRBJ2-1 -
CSARARQGVYEQYF TGCAGTGCTAGAGCTAGACAGGGGGTCTACGAGCAGTACTTC TRBV20-1 - TRBJ2-7 TRBD1
CATSDSGVAYEQYF TGTGCCACCAGTGATTCCGGCGTGGCCTACGAGCAGTACTTC TRBV24-1 few TRBJ2-7 -
CASSVKPSGEQYF TGTGCCAGCAGTGTGAAGCCTAGCGGCGAGCAGTACTTC TRBV6-1 - TRBJ2-7 TRBD2
CSAPKRGTLNNEQFF TGCAGTGCCCCGAAACGAGGGACCCTCAACAATGAGCAGTTCTTC TRBV20-1 few TRBJ2-1 -
CASSLRQGTGANVLTF TGTGCCAGCAGCCTAAGACAGGGTACTGGGGCCAACGTCCTGACTTTC TRBV27 few TRBJ2-6 TRBD1
CSVEVGWGAQYF TGCAGCGTTGAAGTGGGTTGGGGCGCGCAGTATTTT TRBV29-1 - TRBJ2-3 -
CAIKPRAGTDTQYF TGTGCCATCAAGCCCCGGGCAGGAACAGATACGCAGTATTTT TRBV10-3 - TRBJ2-3 -
CSATQGTYGYTF TGCAGTGCAACACAGGGGACCTATGGCTACACCTTC TRBV20-1 - TRBJ1-2 TRBD1
CASSPVVRAETQYF TGTGCCAGCAGCCCTGTCGTGAGGGCGGAGACCCAGTACTTC TRBV3-1 - TRBJ2-5 -
CASSFQGAYGTDTQYF TGTGCCAGCAGCTTTCAGGGGGCGTATGGTACAGATACGCAGTATTTT TRBV7-9 - TRBJ2-3 TRBD1
CASSLSARRDGYTF TGTGCCAGCAGTCTATCGGCCAGGAGGGATGGCTACACCTTC TRBV12-3/TRBV12-4 few TRBJ1-2 -
CASSYFAEQFF TGTGCCAGCAGTTATTTTGCGGAGCAGTTCTTC TRBV6-2/TRBV6-3 - TRBJ2-1 -
CASRGSGIGYEQYF TGTGCCAGCAGAGGAAGCGGGATTGGCTACGAGCAGTACTTC TRBV27 few TRBJ2-7 TRBD2
CATSRDFRIAKNIQYF TGTGCCACCAGCAGAGATTTTAGAATAGCCAAAAACATTCAGTACTTC TRBV15 - TRBJ2-4 -
CSARLPQRASSYNEQFF TGCAGTGCTAGACTCCCTCAACGGGCTAGCTCCTACAATGAGCAGTTCTTC TRBV20-1 - TRBJ2-1 -
CAISEFLDRRGGTEAFF TGTGCCATCAGTGAGTTCTTGGACAGGCGGGGTGGCACTGAAGCTTTCTTT TRBV10-3 few TRBJ1-1 TRBD1
CASSLALADIQETQYF TGTGCCAGCAGTTTAGCCCTGGCCGACATCCAAGAGACCCAGTACTTC TRBV12-3/TRBV12-4 few TRBJ2-5 -
CASSGWGGTYNEQFF TGTGCCAGCAGCGGGTGGGGTGGCACCTACAATGAGCAGTTCTTC TRBV9 - TRBJ2-1 -
CASSEVLSLAGGPGGYEQYF TGTGCCAGCAGTGAAGTCCTATCCCTAGCGGGAGGTCCGGGGGGCTACGAGCAGTACTTC TRBV6-1 - TRBJ2-7 TRBD2
CASSPTATSTEAFF TGTGCCAGCAGCCCAACAGCGACCAGCACTGAAGCTTTCTTT TRBV3-1 - TRBJ1-1 -
CASSQSFPANYGYTF TGTGCCAGCAGCCAATCCTTTCCGGCTAACTATGGCTACACCTTC TRBV3-1 - TRBJ1-2 -
CASSRTGTGGDNEQYF TGTGCCAGCAGCCGGACCGGGACAGGCGGGGACAATGAGCAGTACTTC TRBV5-5 - TRBJ2-7 TRBD1
CASTSGEAWEKLFF TGTGCCAGCACCTCGGGGGAGGCCTGGGAAAAACTGTTTTTT TRBV6-1 - TRBJ1-4 -
CASSWGPPGSNEQFF TGCGCCAGCAGCTGGGGACCCCCCGGATCTAATGAGCAGTTCTTC TRBV4-1 - TRBJ2-1 -
CATDRTDPNYGYTF TGTGCCACTGACCGGACCGATCCTAACTATGGCTACACCTTC TRBV28 - TRBJ1-2 -
CSARRGIEQFF TGCAGTGCTAGGCGGGGGATAGAGCAGTTCTTC TRBV20-1 - TRBJ2-1 TRBD2
CASSLSLSEQYF TGCGCCAGCAGCTTGAGTTTATCCGAGCAGTACTTC TRBV5-1 - TRBJ2-7 -
CASSSVRVEAFF TGTGCCAGCAGCTCCGTCCGTGTAGAAGCTTTCTTT TRBV6-6 - TRBJ1-1 -
CASSPNRGGTYNEQFF TGTGCCAGCAGCCCAAACAGGGGTGGGACCTACAATGAGCAGTTCTTC TRBV7-9 few TRBJ2-1 TRBD1
CASSQDRGLFGRGQYF TGTGCCAGCAGCCAAGATCGGGGCCTTTTCGGGCGAGGGCAGTACTTC TRBV4-2 few TRBJ2-5 -
CASRRSGQGGKNIQYF TGTGCCAGCAGGCGCTCAGGACAGGGCGGCAAAAACATTCAGTACTTC TRBV27 - TRBJ2-4 TRBD1
CASSRGQDNQPQHF TGTGCCAGCTCCCGAGGACAGGATAATCAGCCCCAGCATTTT TRBV18 - TRBJ1-5 TRBD1
CASSSLLWGSSNEQYF TGTGCCAGCAGTTCTCTCCTCTGGGGGAGTAGCAACGAGCAGTACTTC TRBV27 - TRBJ2-7 -
CATSKRAGDGETQYF TGTGCCACCAGCAAACGGGCAGGGGATGGGGAGACCCAGTACTTC TRBV15 - TRBJ2-5 -
CASSRVGSPLHF TGTGCCAGCAGCAGGGTCGGATCACCCCTCCACTTT TRBV7-9 - TRBJ1-6 -
CASSPEGRVFQETQYF TGTGCCAGCAGTCCGGAGGGAAGGGTATTTCAAGAGACCCAGTACTTC TRBV21-1 - TRBJ2-5 -
CASRGTSGKPIEQYF TGTGCCAGCAGGGGGACTAGCGGGAAGCCTATCGAGCAGTACTTC TRBV27 few TRBJ2-7 TRBD2
CASSYRRGPDTQYF TGTGCCAGCAGCTACCGGAGGGGTCCAGATACGCAGTATTTT TRBV28 few TRBJ2-3 -
CASSNAGQSETQYF TGTGCCAGCAGCAACGCGGGCCAGTCGGAGACCCAGTACTTC TRBV7-9 few TRBJ2-5 -
CSSGRGGNEQFF TGCAGCAGCGGGAGAGGGGGCAATGAGCAGTTCTTC TRBV29-1 - TRBJ2-1 TRBD2
CASSFSSRGGQYEQYF TGTGCCAGCAGTTTTAGTAGTAGGGGAGGACAGTACGAGCAGTACTTC TRBV27 - TRBJ2-7 -
CASLLAAYNEQFF TGTGCCAGTCTACTAGCGGCCTACAATGAGCAGTTCTTC TRBV27 - TRBJ2-1 TRBD2
CATSRESTGGLYEQYF TGTGCCACCAGCAGAGAATCCACTGGGGGCCTATACGAGCAGTACTTC TRBV15 - TRBJ2-7 -
CASSLRDIRGEETQYF TGTGCCAGCAGCCTACGGGACATCCGGGGAGAAGAGACCCAGTACTTC TRBV6-2/TRBV6-3 - TRBJ2-5 -
CASTTGGKRETQYF TGTGCCAGCACTACCGGGGGTAAACGAGAGACCCAGTACTTC TRBV12-3/TRBV12-4 - TRBJ2-5 -
CSAFRNEQFF TGCAGTGCTTTCCGCAATGAGCAGTTCTTC TRBV20-1 - TRBJ2-1 -
CASSALGGGAQNNEQFF TGTGCCAGCAGCGCGCTTGGAGGGGGAGCTCAGAACAATGAGCAGTTCTTC TRBV14 - TRBJ2-1 -
CASSRRDHQNIQYF TGTGCCAGCAGCCGTCGGGACCACCAAAACATTCAGTACTTC TRBV3-1 - TRBJ2-4 -
CAISGMGEQFF TGTGCCATCAGTGGGATGGGTGAGCAGTTCTTC TRBV10-3 many TRBJ2-1 -
CASSFPTGFRTQHF TGTGCCAGCAGTTTCCCCACAGGGTTCAGGACCCAGCATTTT TRBV28 - TRBJ1-5 -
CASSLDSASSYEQYF TGCGCCAGCAGCTTGGATTCAGCGAGCTCCTACGAGCAGTACTTC TRBV5-1 - TRBJ2-7 -
CASSYGDAGGYGYTF TGTGCCAGCAGTTACGGGGACGCCGGGGGGTATGGCTACACCTTC TRBV6-5 - TRBJ1-2 -
CASGTSGSFDEQFF TGTGCCAGCGGGACTAGCGGGAGTTTCGATGAGCAGTTCTTC TRBV9 - TRBJ2-1 TRBD2